One sample yielded the 13 T cell receptor beta chains listed below, sequenced in a study of blood T cell repertoires in COVID-19. Only in-frame clones appear in the TCRdb table, and some are missing; sequencing was by immunoSEQ multiplex PCR. The table has over 120,000 clones, roughly 77% seen once; the top ten hold approximately 5.2%. The material sequenced was peripheral blood. All receptors derive from a woman in her sixties or seventies with COVID-19, enrolled during active disease.

This clone was detected only a few times. J is TRBJ1-3 and V is TRBV5-1; 7 bases are a match to TRBD1. This CDR3 spans 14 amino acids. The V gene's germline CDR1 is SGHRS and CDR2 YFSETQ. J lost 8 bases, V lost 3 bases, and 8 bases had no gene match. DNA of the CDR3: TGCGCCAGCAGCTCCGGGACAGCGGCGGACACCATATATTTT. This sequence encodes CASSSGTAADTIYF.

The chain links TRBV25-1 to TRBJ2-5, with TRBD1 matching over 9 bases. The CDR3 loop spans 15 amino acids. V lost 6 bases to trimming and J lost 2 bases; unmatched junction nucleotides: 7. The germline CDR1 and CDR2 sequences are MGHDK and SYGVNS. CDR3 loop: CASSQGTGLQETQYF. The DNA for the CDR3 is TGTGCCAGCAGCCAAGGGACAGGGCTACAAGAGACCCAGTACTTC.

V gene TRBV28 combines with J gene TRBJ2-4; a possible D gene is TRBD2 (5 bases). Germline V gene data show CDR1 as MDHEN and CDR2 as SYDVKM. This CDR3 region has 16 residues. Trimming removed 5 bases at V and 2 bases at J, with 16 bases between. Here the CDR3 DNA reads TGTGCCAGCAGTAGGCCAACCAGAGGGTCCAAAAACATTCAGTACTTC. This translates into CASSRPTRGSKNIQYF.

The rearrangement links TRBV6-5 to TRBJ2-7; D gene unclear. CDR1 is MNHEY, CDR2 SVGAGI, per germline. Trimming took off 8 bases at V and 2 bases at J, with 10 bases between the two ends. The CDR3 has 12 amino acids. CDR3 protein: CASSARAYEQYF. The CDR3 nucleotides read TGTGCCAGCTCCGCCCGGGCCTACGAGCAGTACTTC.

J is TRBJ2-7 and V is TRBV3-1 (or the pseudogene TRBV3-2), with TRBD2 identical over 8 bases. Trimming removed 1 base from V and 3 bases from J; junction bases left unmatched: 8. Germline-derived CDR1 and CDR2 are LGHDT and YNNKEL (reference sequence). This CDR3 region has 16 residues. CDR3 amino acids: CASSQVMRGALYEQYF. CDR3 coding DNA: TGTGCCAGCAGCCAAGTGATGCGGGGGGCACTCTACGAGCAGTACTTC.

This clone turned up a few times. This chain links TRBV27 with TRBJ2-7; a weak D match, TRBD1 (5 bases). Germline V gives CDR1 MNHEY, CDR2 SMNVEV (reference sequence). The CDR3 extends over 16 amino acids. Trimming took 4 bases from V and 2 from J, leaving 18 bases between them. CDR3 sequence (DNA): TGTGCCAGCAGTTCGGCCAGGTCAGGGAACCCCTACGAGCAGTACTTC. Translated, it gives CASSSARSGNPYEQYF.

The V and J genes are TRBV4-2 and TRBJ2-5, with 8 bases aligning to TRBD2. The J segment lost 5 bases and the V segment lost 0 bases, leaving 14 bases of the junction unmatched. CDR1 LGHNA and CDR2 YNFKEQ come from the germline V gene. This CDR3 contains 18 residues. CDR3 sequence: CASSQERSGGPAVETQYF. CDR3 DNA sequence: TGTGCCAGCAGCCAAGAGAGATCGGGGGGGCCTGCAGTTGAGACCCAGTACTTC.

The chain carries TRBV7-2 and TRBJ1-1; D uncertain. V gave up 5 bases and J gave up 3 bases, with 16 bases separating them. The CDR3 totals 15 residues. Germline CDR1 and CDR2: SGHTA and FQGNSA. The DNA for the CDR3 is TGTGCCAGCAGCAATGATGGGCGATCATACACTGAAGCTTTCTTT. Protein: CASSNDGRSYTEAFF. Using reference TRBV7-2 and TRBJ1-1 for the parts outside the CDR3, the full variable domain is GAGVSQSPSNKVTEKGKDVELRCDPISGHTALYWYRQSLGQGLEFLIYFQGNSAPDKSGLPSDRFSAERTGGSVSTLTIQRTQQEDSAVYLCASSNDGRSYTEAFFGQGTRLTVV.

The V gene is TRBV5-1, the J gene TRBJ1-1; TRBD1 might be the D (6 bases). This CDR3 has 15 residues. Germline values: CDR1 SGHRS, CDR2 YFSETQ. V was cut by 4 bases and J by 1 base, with 14 bases left in between. CDR3 region: CASSVTGTPNTEAFF. CDR3 coding DNA: TGCGCCAGCAGCGTGACCGGGACACCGAACACTGAAGCTTTCTTT.

This clone has just one count. This chain connects TRBV4-2 to TRBJ1-3; 9 bases are shared with TRBD1. With 3 bases clipped from V and 5 bases from J, the junction kept 5 bases outside the gene matches. Germline V gives CDR1 LGHNA, CDR2 YNFKEQ. CDR3 length: 15 residues. CDR3 DNA sequence: TGTGCCAGCAGCCAGAAAGGACAGGGGAGAAACACCATATATTTT. It yields the protein CASSQKGQGRNTIYF.

The gene calls are TRBV28 and TRBJ2-4; D gene uncertain. Germline assignment: CDR1 MDHEN and CDR2 SYDVKM. Trimming left V 7 bases short and J 3 bases short, with 19 bases between. The length of the CDR3 is 16 residues. DNA of the CDR3: TGTGCCAGCAATACCGGGTCGCCCGTGGGCAAAAACATTCAGTACTTC. Amino acids: CASNTGSPVGKNIQYF.

The gene calls are TRBV2 and TRBJ1-1; the match to TRBD1 covers 9 bases. This CDR3 spans 15 amino acids. Germline V CDR1 and CDR2: SNHLY, FYNNEI. V trimming: 7 bases; J trimming: 3 bases; junction bases outside the gene matches: 9. This CDR3 reads CASTLTGGIDTEAFF. The CDR3 coding sequence is TGTGCCAGCACCCTAACAGGGGGCATTGACACTGAAGCTTTCTTT.

The rearrangement uses TRBV3-1 (or the pseudogene TRBV3-2) and TRBJ2-1, with a possible D match to TRBD2 (6 bases). The CDR3 is 17 amino acids. V gave up 4 bases and J gave up 9 bases, with 25 bases separating them. The germline V gene encodes CDR1 LGHDT and CDR2 YNNKEL (reference sequence). The CDR3 region is CASSRNPGLGGTGEQFF. For the CDR3, the DNA is TGTGCCAGCAGCCGCAATCCGGGACTGGGGGGTACAGGTGAGCAGTTCTTC.